These 11 T cell receptor beta chains came from one sample sequenced in a study of identical twins (dated by TCRdb to about 2016). The library was produced with 5' RACE. The listed sequencing device is Illumina HiSeq 2000. The public reads were quality trimmed at Q25 with fastp and then assembled into clones with MiXCR by TCRdb, keeping productive beta chains. Identical CDR3 protein sequences are pooled into one entry, listed with their most common genes and DNA. This sample holds roughly 230,000 distinct CDR3 sequences; roughly 8% were observed only once. The ten biggest clones cover over 2.5% of the sample. A further study also used this sample, focusing on yellow fever vaccine responses in identical twins.

Sequencing was done on a sample of CD8+ T cells sorted from blood. The receptor set was obtained from a woman aged 18-29 years in good health.

The chain combines TRBV11-2 with TRBJ2-3; no clear D gene. Germline CDR1 is SGHAT and CDR2 is FQNNGV. The CDR3 totals 12 residues. Trimming took off 6 bases at V and 7 bases at J, with 11 bases between the two ends. The CDR3 bases are TGTGCCAGCAGGGGAAGCTGGAATACGCAGTATTTT. Amino acids: CASRGSWNTQYF.

The chain combines TRBV5-1 with TRBJ2-7; tentatively, D is TRBD1 (5 bases). The CDR3 runs to 14 residues. Trimming took 4 bases from V and 3 from J, leaving 14 bases between them. Germline V gene lookup returns CDR1 SGHRS and CDR2 YFSETQ. The CDR3 coding sequence is TGCGCCAGCAGCATCGGACAAGATCTCTACGAGCAGTACTTC. As protein: CASSIGQDLYEQYF.

This clonotype came up a few times. The V and J genes are TRBV7-6 and TRBJ1-4, with D unresolved. The CDR3 sequence is 14 residues long. V lost 1 base to trimming and J lost 7 bases, with 10 bases between them. Germline V gene data show CDR1 as SGHVS and CDR2 as FNYEAQ. CDR3 coding DNA: TGTGCCAGCAGCTTAGATCCGCGCCCTGAAAAACTGTTTTTT. This codes for CASSLDPRPEKLFF.

This clonotype was seen repeatedly, ten times or more. V is TRBV7-8 and J is TRBJ2-3, with D perhaps TRBD1 or TRBD2 (5 bases each). Germline CDR1 reads SGHVS; CDR2 reads FQNEAQ. Trimming took 2 bases from V and 2 from J, leaving 11 bases between them. The CDR3 runs 15 residues. CDR3 nucleotides: TGTGCCAGCAGCTTAAAGTGGGGGACCACAGATACGCAGTATTTT. It specifies CASSLKWGTTDTQYF.

The table lists this clonotype with many counts. V and J are TRBV7-9 and TRBJ2-1; TRBD2 matches at 11 bases. Looked up from germline, CDR1 is SEHNR and CDR2 is FQNEAQ (reference sequence). The CDR3 has 15 amino acids. Trimming removed 4 bases from V and 8 bases from J; junction bases left unmatched: 7. Here the CDR3 DNA reads TGTGCCAGCAGCTATACTAGCGGGAGTTGGGATGAGCAGTTCTTC. Translated: CASSYTSGSWDEQFF.

This clonotype was seen more than once but under ten times. J is TRBJ2-1 and V is TRBV13, with 11 bases aligning to TRBD2. V lost 5 bases, J lost 2 bases, and 2 bases stayed unmatched. The CDR3 has 15 amino acids. The germline CDR1 and CDR2 sequences are PRHDT and FYEKMQ (reference sequence). The CDR3 protein is CASSLTSGTYNEQFF. The CDR3 region has the DNA TGTGCCAGCAGCCTGACTAGCGGGACCTACAATGAGCAGTTCTTC.

A few counts support this clonotype. J is TRBJ2-1 and V is TRBV7-3; D possibly corresponds to TRBD2 (5 bases). The germline gives CDR1 SGHTA, CDR2 FQGTGA. The length of the CDR3 is 12 residues. With 5 bases removed from V and 10 bases from J, the gap between germline ends came to 12 bases. CDR3 protein: CASSPDLREQFF. The CDR3 nucleotides are TGTGCCAGCAGCCCGGACTTGCGAGAGCAGTTCTTC.

This clonotype was recorded at least ten times. This chain joins TRBV28 and TRBJ2-3; the D gene is possibly TRBD2 (6 bases). The CDR3 contains 17 residues. From germline, CDR1 is MDHEN and CDR2 SYDVKM. Between the trimmed V and J ends, which lost 3 bases and 0 bases, there was a span of 16 bases. The CDR3 spells CASSLRLATLSTDTQYF. CDR3 coding DNA: TGTGCCAGCAGTTTGCGGCTAGCGACCCTTAGCACAGATACGCAGTATTTT.

This clonotype was counted only a few times. This chain joins TRBV4-1 and TRBJ1-2; no clear D. This CDR3 has 16 residues. Germline V CDR1 and CDR2: MGHRA, YSYEKL. The V end lost 3 bases, the J end lost 1 base, and 15 bases lay between the germline ends. CDR3 sequence: CASSHPPGDVNYGYTF. The CDR3 coding sequence is TGCGCCAGCAGCCACCCCCCCGGAGACGTTAACTATGGCTACACCTTC.

This clonotype turned up a few times. This chain connects TRBV7-6 to TRBJ2-7, with D possibly being TRBD2 (8 bases). This CDR3 has 14 amino acids. Germline-derived CDR1 and CDR2 are SGHVS and FNYEAQ. Trimming stripped 3 bases from V and 6 bases from J, with 15 bases between. The DNA of the CDR3 is TGTGCCAGCAGCTTGGGACTAGGGGGCCGCGAGCAGTACTTC. It is translated as CASSLGLGGREQYF.

The rearrangement links TRBV6-1 to TRBJ2-5, with TRBD1 identical over 9 bases. The CDR3 loop spans 14 amino acids. CDR1 MNHNS and CDR2 SASEGT come from the germline V gene. V shed 7 bases, J shed 4 bases, and the junction held 7 bases outside the gene matches. CDR3 amino acids: CASTLNRGLETQYF. The CDR3 DNA reads as TGTGCCAGCACCCTGAACAGGGGGCTAGAGACCCAGTACTTC.